This T cell receptor (beta chain) stems from a study of T cell repertoires in cytomegalovirus infection. At the level of the study: Through public TCR beta signatures, both CMV infection and matching HLA type were indicated.

Trimming pared 5 bases from V and 10 bases from J, leaving 14 bases between. CDR1 and CDR2 from the germline V gene are SQVTM and ANQGSEA. The CDR3 totals 12 residues. Each CDR3 protein is one row after TCRdb ran MiXCR on the reads. The sample lists some 680,000 distinct CDR3 sequences; 35% to 45% were seen once. Study findings and constraints: What dominated the ex vivo response were HLA-C-restricted CMV-specific TCR beta clonotypes. Totalled public TCR beta family frequency picked out people who carried CMV plus the relevant HLA.

For this clonotype: As yet, its antigen is unknown.

This sequence joins TRBV29-1 and TRBJ1-4; no clear D gene. Sequenced: PBMCs. This sequence originates from a human donor in good health (CMV status not recorded). Some clones in this sample may be carry-over from other donors' samples. As DNA, the CDR3 is TGCAGCGTTCAGTTCCCGTTCGGAAAACTGTTTTTT. The encoded protein is CSVQFPFGKLFF.